Listed below are T cell receptor beta chains from one sample, sequenced in a study of blood T cell repertoires in COVID-19. Generated by immunoSEQ multiplex PCR, the TCRdb table keeps only in-frame clones and is missing some. Among 100,000 to 150,000 clones, over 75% were seen once, and the ten largest hold just over 6.5%. The material sequenced was peripheral blood. These receptors all stem from an older man with active or convalescent COVID-19. Each CDR3 is given with its conserved first and last residue. The D gene is left open where the match is weak. Not every row has a clone size; where given, it reads once, few, many or a size class.

j_call clone_size d_call v_call cdr3_aa cdr3_nt
TRBJ2-5 once TRBD2 TRBV30 CAWRVPGLAPGRQETQYF TGTGCCTGGAGAGTACCGGGACTAGCTCCGGGACGCCAAGAGACCCAGTACTTC
TRBJ1-1 NA NA TRBV2 CASSLEDRNTEAFF TGTGCCAGCAGCCTTGAGGACAGGAACACTGAAGCTTTCTTT
TRBJ2-7 NA TRBD1 TRBV10-3 CAIRRDRGNEQYF TGTGCCATCAGGAGAGACAGGGGAAACGAGCAGTACTTC
TRBJ2-5 NA TRBD2 TRBV4-2 CASSQDRRGTSGQETQYF TGTGCCAGCAGCCAAGATCGTCGCGGGACTAGCGGCCAAGAGACCCAGTACTTC
TRBJ2-2 once NA TRBV7-2 CASSLDGLNTGELFF TGTGCCAGCAGCTTAGACGGTCTGAACACCGGGGAGCTGTTTTTT
TRBJ1-1 few NA TRBV14 CASSQVGDRLFF TGTGCCAGCAGCCAAGTAGGAGACAGACTTTTCTTT
TRBJ2-5 NA NA TRBV7-2 CASSLLFGKETQYF TGTGCCAGCAGCTTACTGTTCGGTAAAGAGACCCAGTACTTC
TRBJ1-3 NA NA TRBV15 CATSRDGQGRNTIYF TGTGCCACCAGCAGAGATGGTCAGGGGAGAAACACCATATATTTT
TRBJ1-3 NA NA TRBV7-2 CASSLFGGRNGNTIYF TGTGCCAGCAGCTTATTCGGGGGGCGCAATGGAAACACCATATATTTT
TRBJ1-2 NA TRBD1 TRBV28 CASSLPTGTGTTYGYTF TGTGCCAGCAGTTTACCTACCGGGACAGGTACTACCTATGGCTACACCTTC
TRBJ1-2 NA TRBD1 TRBV29-1 CSVRDRGYGYTF TGCAGCGTCCGGGACAGGGGCTATGGCTACACCTTC
TRBJ1-1 NA NA TRBV9 CASSVAVGAAEAFF TGTGCCAGCAGCGTAGCTGTGGGGGCGGCTGAAGCTTTCTTT
TRBJ2-1 once NA TRBV28 CASSPLVQGKSREQFF TGTGCCAGCAGCCCCCTCGTCCAGGGAAAGAGTCGTGAGCAGTTCTTC
TRBJ2-1 NA TRBD2 TRBV5-8 CASSWGLAGGNEQFF TGTGCCAGCAGCTGGGGACTAGCGGGAGGGAATGAGCAGTTCTTC
TRBJ1-2 NA NA TRBV2 CASSEADSGGGYTF TGTGCCAGCAGTGAAGCGGACAGCGGGGGTGGCTACACCTTC
TRBJ2-7 NA TRBD1 TRBV4-1 CASSRGQGASYEQYF TGCGCCAGCAGCCGGGGACAGGGGGCTTCCTACGAGCAGTACTTC
TRBJ1-5 once NA TRBV28 CASSFGGRGSNQPQHF TGTGCCAGCAGTTTCGGTGGGAGGGGTAGCAATCAGCCCCAGCATTTT
TRBJ2-4 NA NA TRBV28 CASSPAGGLAKNIQYF TGTGCCAGCAGTCCTGCCGGGGGATTAGCCAAAAACATTCAGTACTTC
TRBJ2-7 NA NA TRBV29-1 CSVTGNYEQYF TGCAGCGTAACAGGGAACTACGAGCAGTACTTC
TRBJ2-2 NA NA TRBV5-1 CASSLDLTGELFF TGCGCCAGCAGCTTGGACCTAACCGGGGAGCTGTTTTTT
TRBJ1-1 NA NA TRBV5-6 CASSLSPGVGSEAFF TGTGCCAGCAGCTTGTCCCCAGGGGTAGGATCTGAAGCTTTCTTT
TRBJ1-2 NA NA TRBV7-2 CASSLGWSGRDYGYTF TGTGCCAGCAGCTTAGGTTGGAGCGGGAGGGACTATGGCTACACCTTC
TRBJ2-2 NA TRBD2 TRBV11-2 CASTPGVAGNTGELFF TGTGCCAGCACCCCCGGGGTAGCGGGCAACACCGGGGAGCTGTTTTTT
TRBJ2-1 NA NA TRBV7-6 CASSFTQGFYNEQFF TGTGCCAGCAGCTTTACGCAGGGATTCTACAATGAGCAGTTCTTC
TRBJ1-4 NA TRBD1 TRBV6-2/TRBV6-3 CASSLTGTGFYEKLFF TGTGCCAGCAGTCTTACCGGGACAGGATTTTATGAAAAACTGTTTTTT
TRBJ1-5 once TRBD1 TRBV7-9 CASSEGTGLGPQHF TGTGCCAGCAGCGAGGGGACAGGCCTTGGGCCCCAGCATTTT
TRBJ2-7 once NA TRBV10-3 CAFLSDSYEQYF TGTGCCTTCCTGAGCGATTCCTACGAGCAGTACTTC
TRBJ2-7 NA NA TRBV21-1 CASSKLRVTGLRYEQYF TGTGCCAGCAGCAAACTGAGGGTTACGGGACTGAGATACGAGCAGTACTTC